This TCR beta chain was profiled in a study of shared clonotypes between healthy human individuals. About the research overall: Each donor contributed plates that comprised three CD4 naive, three CD4 memory, two CD8 naive and one CD8 memory.

With respect to this clone: Its antigen is not known. The sample carries other DNA sequences with the same CDR3.

Produced via immunoSEQ multiplex PCR; TCRdb's table is partial and in-frame only. Altogether about a million clones are present, roughly 80% being singletons, with the ten largest covering 0.89%. Whole-study results and caveats: Depth of sequencing was expected to influence donor clonotype sharing.

The CDR3 spans 16 residues. The germline V gene has CDR1 SGHRS and CDR2 YFSETQ. The V gene end was trimmed by 0 bases and the J gene end by 2 bases; junction bases not matched to a gene: 7. Sequencing was carried out using memory CD4+ T cells from PBMCs. Subset indicated: CD45RA-negative fraction. This chain connects TRBV5-1 to TRBJ2-5, with 7 bases lining up with TRBD2. This sequence was found in a man aged 18 to 29 in good health. Some clones in this sample may be carry-over from other donors' samples. The CDR3 reads CASSLALAGPQETQYF. The CDR3 DNA reads TGCGCCAGCAGCTTGGCTTTAGCGGGTCCGCAAGAGACCCAGTACTTC.